The 18 T cell receptor beta chains reported below all come from one sample, sequenced in a study of blood T cell repertoires in COVID-19 (dated by TCRdb to 2018 to 2020). Receptors were amplified or captured by the immunoSEQ multiplex PCR assay. Here the immuneACCESS table is served through TCRdb, limited to in-frame sequences with V and J called. Missing clones are a known gap in these copies; in checked studies unresolved V genes cover under half, and the rest lacks a known reason. The sample contains 180,000 or so clones, 83% of them found a single time. The ten largest clones take up approximately 4.4% of the sample. The source material was PBMCs or T cells enriched from blood (not recorded which). These receptors were taken from a woman between 45 and 60 years old who had recovered from COVID-19.

This clone has a single count. This rearrangement joins TRBV29-1 to TRBJ1-2; 9 bases match TRBD1. The germline CDR1 and CDR2 sequences are SQVTM and ANQGSEA. The CDR3 has 12 residues. V shed 3 bases, J shed 6 bases, and the junction held 2 bases outside the gene matches. The CDR3 bases are TGCAGCGTTGATAGGACAGGGGATGGCTACACCTTC. Its translation: CSVDRTGDGYTF.

In DNA, the CDR3 is TGTGCCAGTAGCGGACTAGCCACCGGGGAGCTGTTTTTT. Encoded protein: CASSGLATGELFF. The chain recombines TRBV19 with TRBJ2-2; TRBD2 agrees at 8 bases. Germline V gene data show CDR1 as LNHDA and CDR2 as SQIVND (reference sequence). V gave up 6 bases and J gave up 4 bases; unmatched junction bases: 1. The length of the CDR3 is 13 residues.

In this sample, this clone turned up once. J is TRBJ1-2 and V is TRBV28; 8 bases are shared with TRBD1. V lost 3 bases to trimming and J lost 8 bases; unmatched junction nucleotides: 5. The CDR3 covers 13 residues. The germline V gene encodes CDR1 MDHEN and CDR2 SYDVKM. The CDR3 spells CASSLIRGQGYTF. CDR3 in DNA: TGTGCCAGCAGTTTGATCAGGGGGCAAGGCTACACCTTC.

The chain links TRBV3-1 (or the pseudogene TRBV3-2) to TRBJ1-1; D is unclear. Germline lookup yields CDR1 LGHDT and CDR2 YNNKEL (reference sequence). Trimming stripped 3 bases from V and 3 bases from J, with 5 bases between. This CDR3 has 12 residues. CDR3 residues: CASSHPYTEAFF. The CDR3 bases are TGTGCCAGCAGCCACCCATACACTGAAGCTTTCTTT.

The chain joins TRBV29-1 to TRBJ2-2; the D is unclear. Germline CDR1 SQVTM, CDR2 ANQGSEA. V was pared by 4 bases and J by 6 bases, with 12 bases between. The CDR3 consists of 13 residues. The CDR3 loop reads CSVGGLEAGELFF. Written as DNA, the CDR3 is TGCAGCGTTGGAGGTCTCGAGGCCGGGGAGCTGTTTTTT.

This chain links TRBV30 with TRBJ1-6, with D perhaps TRBD1 (6 bases). This CDR3 is 13 amino acids long. Germline CDR1 is GTSNPN and CDR2 is SVGIG (reference sequence). V was trimmed by 5 bases and J by 10 bases, leaving 15 bases between them. The CDR3 DNA reads TGTGCCTGGGGGACACAGGGTAGGTCACCCCTCCACTTT. The encoded protein is CAWGTQGRSPLHF.

The CDR3, as DNA: TGTGCCACCAGCAGCCAGAATCAGGGATTTAATTCACCCCTCCACTTT. Translation gives CATSSQNQGFNSPLHF. The J gene is TRBJ1-6, the V gene TRBV15, with D tentatively TRBD1 (5 bases). Germline values: CDR1 LNHNV, CDR2 YYDKDF (reference sequence). The CDR3 is 16 residues long. Trimming shortened V by 3 bases and J by 6 bases, and 15 bases separated the two germline ends.

The genes are TRBV11-3 and TRBJ1-1, with D possibly matching TRBD1 (6 bases). Germline values: CDR1 SGHNT, CDR2 YENEEA. This CDR3 has 12 residues. The V and J ends lost 6 bases and 6 bases respectively, with 11 bases between them. The DNA of the CDR3 is TGTGCCAGCAGTCTACAGGGACCTGAAGCTTTCTTT. Its translation: CASSLQGPEAFF.

The gene calls are TRBV29-1 and TRBJ2-1; a weak D match, TRBD1 (5 bases). V was cut by 3 bases and J by 12 bases, with 18 bases left in between. The CDR3 is made up of 13 amino acids. Germline V gives CDR1 SQVTM, CDR2 ANQGSEA. CDR3 sequence reads: CSVEEWQPRGQFF. The DNA for the CDR3 is TGCAGCGTTGAGGAATGGCAGCCAAGGGGGCAGTTCTTC.

V is TRBV5-4 and J is TRBJ1-6; 8 nucleotides agree with TRBD1. This CDR3 region has 14 residues. Germline CDR1 SGHNT, CDR2 YYREEE (reference sequence). V lost 1 base, J lost 9 bases, and 3 bases stayed unmatched. The CDR3 nucleotides read TGTGCCAGCAGCTTGACAGGGGGAAGTTCACCCCTCCACTTT. It encodes CASSLTGGSSPLHF.

V usage is TRBV24-1 and J usage is TRBJ2-1, with 8 bases fitting TRBD1. Losses at the gene ends were 3 bases for V and 7 bases for J; bases not matched to a gene: 4. The CDR3 totals 14 residues. Germline V CDR1 and CDR2: KGHDR, SFDVKD. The CDR3 loop reads CATSDRYRGNEQFF. For the CDR3, the DNA is TGTGCCACCAGTGATCGGTACAGGGGGAATGAGCAGTTCTTC.

This chain connects TRBV9 to TRBJ2-2; perhaps TRBD1 as D (6 bases). Germline lookup yields CDR1 SGDLS and CDR2 YYNGEE. The CDR3 is 13 amino acids. V lost 6 bases, J lost 7 bases, and 13 bases lay in between. CDR3 nucleotide sequence: TGTGCCAGCAACTTAGTAGGGGGCGGGGAGCTGTTTTTT. Its protein product is CASNLVGGGELFF. The variable domain in full, completed from reference TRBV9 and TRBJ2-2, reads DSGVTQTPKHLITATGQRVTLRCSPRSGDLSVYWYQQSLDQGLQFLIQYYNGEERAKGNILERFSAQQFPDLHSELNLSSLELGDSALYFCASNLVGGGELFFGEGSRLTVL.

The rearrangement uses TRBV5-1 and TRBJ2-1; 7 bases are shared with TRBD2. Germline assignment: CDR1 SGHRS and CDR2 YFSETQ. This CDR3 contains 14 residues. J was trimmed by 9 bases and V by 0 bases; bases with no gene match: 6. The CDR3 sequence is CASSLGTRDGEQFF. In nucleotides, the CDR3 is TGCGCCAGCAGCTTGGGGACTAGGGATGGTGAGCAGTTCTTC.

The V gene is TRBV7-2, the J gene TRBJ1-6; tentatively, D is TRBD1 (6 bases). Germline CDR1 reads SGHTA; CDR2 reads FQGNSA. The CDR3 contains 15 residues. Trimming took off 7 bases at V and 4 bases at J, with 14 bases between the two ends. The CDR3 sequence is CASTGRGHYNSPLHF. The CDR3 DNA is TGTGCCAGCACCGGTCGGGGACATTATAATTCACCCCTCCACTTT.

The chain's CDR3 is CASSLFGLGEQYV. DNA for the CDR3: TGTGCCAGCAGCTTGTTTGGACTAGGGGAGCAGTACGTC. V gene TRBV5-4 combines with J gene TRBJ2-7; TRBD2 matches 7 bases. The CDR3 is made up of 13 amino acids. Germline V gene sequence: CDR1 SGHNT, CDR2 YYREEE (reference sequence). V gave up 1 base and J gave up 7 bases; unmatched junction bases: 5.

The chain carries TRBV30 and TRBJ1-2; TRBD1 matches at 10 bases. V was clipped by 1 base and J by 4 bases; unmatched bases: 3. The CDR3 runs to 14 residues. CDR1 and CDR2 from the germline V gene are GTSNPN and SVGIG (reference sequence). This chain's CDR3 is CAWSAGTGAYGYTF. Written as DNA, the CDR3 is TGTGCCTGGAGTGCCGGGACAGGGGCCTATGGCTACACCTTC. The full variable domain, in which reference TRBV30 and TRBJ1-2 provide the parts outside the CDR3, is SQTIHQWPATLVQPVGSPLSLECTVEGTSNPNLYWYRQAAGRGLQLLFYSVGIGQISSEVPQNLSASRPQDRQFILSSKKLLLSDSGFYLCAWSAGTGAYGYTFGSGTRLTVV.

The rearrangement uses TRBV9 and TRBJ2-1; 16 bases align to TRBD2. V shed 2 bases, J shed 4 bases, and the junction held 6 bases outside the gene matches. Germline V gives CDR1 SGDLS, CDR2 YYNGEE. The CDR3 consists of 18 residues. The CDR3 DNA reads TGTGCCAGCAGCGTCGGGACTAGCGGGAGGGCCCGGTACAATGAGCAGTTCTTC. Protein: CASSVGTSGRARYNEQFF.

The rearrangement links TRBV4-2 to TRBJ2-3, with 10 nucleotides matching TRBD2. Unmatched junction bases numbered 14, after V lost 4 bases and J lost 1 base. Germline CDR1 is LGHNA and CDR2 is YNFKEQ. This CDR3 comprises 19 residues. The CDR3 DNA reads TGTGCCAGCAGCCTCGGCCAGCGGGGGGGCCGGGCGGGCACAGATACGCAGTATTTT. Translation gives CASSLGQRGGRAGTDTQYF.